This TCR beta chain was identified in a study of OX40 agonist ivuxolimab in advanced cancers. TCRdb's copy holds only in-frame clones and misses some; the assay was immunoSEQ multiplex PCR. In the table there are 92,000 or so clones, 70% to 90% of which are singletons. CDR1 and CDR2 (germline): GTSNPN, SVGIG (reference sequence). This CDR3 region has 13 residues. The V and J ends lost 0 bases and 5 bases, in that order; junction bases with no gene match: 1. The V and J genes are TRBV30 and TRBJ2-7; 10 bases line up with TRBD2. Here the sequenced sample was CD4+ or CD8+ T cells sorted from blood, taken in a trial of the OX40 agonist ivuxolimab. The receptor was derived from an adult with an advanced solid tumor such as melanoma, head and neck, liver or kidney cancer. The DNA of the CDR3 is TGTGCCTGGAGTGTAGCGGGAGGGGACGAGCAGTACTTC. This encodes CAWSVAGGDEQYF.